This paragraph covers one T cell receptor (beta chain) sequence. This record comes from a study of blood T cells in healthy people across ages. Then a second PCR, running about 7 to 11 cycles, was carried out with a sample-barcoded 5' primer and a J-beta primer mix. In TCRdb, the 5' RACE reads were re-called with MiXCR into one record per CDR3 protein. This sample yields 780,000 or so distinct CDR3 sequences, of which approximately 25% are seen a single time; under 4.5% belongs to the top ten. Trimming stripped 2 bases from V and 11 bases from J, with 13 bases between. Germline-derived CDR1 and CDR2 are SGHTA and FQGNSA. The CDR3 sequence is 14 residues long. The same specimen was also included in a second study, on T cells of mothers and their children.

Sequences were obtained from blood. The V call is TRBV7-2, the J call TRBJ1-6; D is possibly TRBD1 (6 bases). This TCR came from a boy aged 5-17 years in good health. The CDR3 here is CASSLSGGRTPLHF. DNA for the CDR3: TGTGCCAGCAGCTTATCGGGGGGCCGCACACCCCTCCACTTT.